The 9 T cell receptor beta chains below all came from one sample that was sequenced in a study of preoperative IRX-2 immunotherapy in early breast cancer. Treatment denoted: preoperative locoregional IRX-2 cytokine immunotherapy. Repertoires were generated with immunoSEQ multiplex PCR, while TCRdb's copy carries only in-frame clones and drops some. This table holds 20,000 to 30,000 clones, nearly 80% found once. Sequenced here: lymph node tissue, sampled before IRX-2 immunotherapy. The receptors shown here come from a human donor with breast cancer.

The chain combines TRBV10-3 with TRBJ1-2, with D perhaps TRBD1 (6 bases). The CDR3 loop spans 15 amino acids. The V gene's germline CDR1 is ENHRY and CDR2 SYGVKD. V was trimmed by 0 bases and J by 2 bases, leaving 10 bases between them. CDR3 coding DNA: TGTGCCATCAGTGAGTCGAGGACAGACAACTATGGCTACACCTTC. Protein: CAISESRTDNYGYTF.

The chain joins TRBV11-3 to TRBJ2-1, with D possibly TRBD2 on 5 matching bases. V gave up 3 bases and J gave up 0 bases, with 21 bases separating them. The CDR3 is made up of 19 amino acids. The germline CDR1 and CDR2 sequences are SGHNT and YENEEA. This CDR3 reads CASSLLKRDDINSYNEQFF. The CDR3 DNA reads TGTGCCAGCAGCTTGTTGAAGAGGGATGACATTAACTCCTACAATGAGCAGTTCTTC. The full variable domain, with the rest looked up from reference TRBV11-3 and TRBJ2-1, is EAGVVQSPRYKIIEKKQPVAFWCNPISGHNTLYWYLQNLGQGPELLIRYENEEAVDDSQLPKDRFSAERLKGVDSTLKIQPAELGDSAVYLCASSLLKRDDINSYNEQFFGPGTRLTVL.

The chain has TRBV6-8 and TRBJ1-2, with D unresolved. The CDR3 length is 15 residues. Per germline, CDR1 MNHGY and CDR2 SAAAGT. V dropped 2 bases and J dropped 4 bases, with 14 bases sitting between them. CDR3: CASSYGYYESYGYTF. The CDR3 DNA reads TGTGCCAGCAGTTACGGATACTACGAATCCTATGGCTACACCTTC.

The chain is built from TRBV5-1 and TRBJ1-2; D is unclear. V was pared by 4 bases and J by 5 bases, with 21 bases between. The CDR3 is 16 amino acids. The germline gives CDR1 SGHRS, CDR2 YFSETQ. The CDR3 loop is CASSRLGSTRRYGYTF. The DNA of the CDR3 is TGCGCCAGCAGCCGTTTAGGATCTACAAGACGGTATGGCTACACCTTC.

The rearrangement joins TRBV11-3 to TRBJ2-7; D is undetermined. CDR3 length: 14 residues. V lost 1 base, J lost 3 bases, and 10 bases lay in between. Germline loops: CDR1 SGHNT, CDR2 YENEEA. The CDR3 nucleotides read TGTGCCAGCAGCTTAGGGCGCACAAACTACGAGCAGTACTTC. Its translation is CASSLGRTNYEQYF.

V and J are TRBV28 and TRBJ2-2, with D possibly being TRBD1 or TRBD2 (5 bases each). The germline V gene has CDR1 MDHEN and CDR2 SYDVKM. Trimming cost V 5 bases and J 1 base, with 8 bases left between them. The CDR3 is made up of 14 amino acids. The CDR3 region has the DNA TGTGCCAGCAGTGGGACGGGGAACACCGGGGAGCTGTTTTTT. It codes for CASSGTGNTGELFF.

In this sample, this clone turned up a few times. V usage is TRBV6-8 and J usage is TRBJ1-1; TRBD1 matches 9 bases. In germline, CDR1 is MNHGY, CDR2 SAAAGT. The V and J ends lost 10 bases and 0 bases, in that order; junction bases with no gene match: 3. CDR3 length: 13 amino acids. CDR3 amino acids: CAIGQGLNTEAFF. As DNA, the CDR3 is TGTGCCATTGGACAGGGGTTGAACACTGAAGCTTTCTTT.

This clone has more than one count but fewer than ten. This rearrangement joins TRBV4-1 to TRBJ1-2; TRBD1 matches 8 bases. With V trimmed by 1 base and J by 6 bases, 10 bases remained unmatched. Germline V gene lookup returns CDR1 MGHRA and CDR2 YSYEKL. This CDR3 is built from 16 residues. The CDR3 loop reads CASSQVSWTGSDGYTF. As DNA, the CDR3 is TGCGCCAGCAGCCAAGTCAGCTGGACAGGGAGTGATGGCTACACCTTC.

The chain links TRBV6-8 to TRBJ1-2; a possible D gene is TRBD1 (5 bases). V was clipped by 0 bases and J by 2 bases, with 16 bases between them. This CDR3 has 17 amino acids. Germline V gene data show CDR1 as MNHGY and CDR2 as SAAAGT. CDR3 nucleotide sequence: TGTGCCAGCAGTTACTCCGTACATGCGGGACTAAACTATGGCTACACCTTC. As protein: CASSYSVHAGLNYGYTF.